This T cell receptor (beta chain) is from a study of T cells of healthy individuals. The length of the CDR3 is 12 residues. Per germline, CDR1 SGHRS and CDR2 YFSETQ. The V and J ends lost 2 bases and 4 bases respectively, with 5 bases between them. Using its own MiXCR run on the 5' RACE reads, TCRdb lists one record per CDR3 protein. This table holds 85,000 to 100,000 distinct CDR3 sequences, 17% found once. This clonotype was detected only a few times. This sequence was found in a human donor in good health. This chain links TRBV5-1 with TRBJ2-3; D call uncertain. CDR3 loop: CASSFESDTQYF. The CDR3 DNA is TGCGCCAGCAGCTTTGAATCAGATACGCAGTATTTT. The full variable domain, rest sourced from reference TRBV5-1 and TRBJ2-3, is KAGVTQTPRYLIKTRGQQVTLSCSPISGHRSVSWYQQTPGQGLQFLFEYFSETQRNKGNFPGRFSGRQFSNSRSEMNVSTLELGDSALYLCASSFESDTQYFGPGTRLTVL.